This entry lists 15 T cell receptor beta chains sequenced from one sample in a study of blood T cell repertoires in COVID-19. TCRdb keeps only in-frame clones here, not all; method: immunoSEQ multiplex PCR. This table holds 200,000 to 300,000 clones, approximately 90% found once. Sequences were obtained from peripheral blood. All receptors derive from a woman between 40 and 50 years old who had recovered from COVID-19.

The CDR3 protein is CASSAGDRTNYGYTF. The CDR3 region has the DNA TGTGCCAGCAGCGCCGGGGACAGGACGAACTATGGCTACACCTTC. The gene calls are TRBV21-1 and TRBJ1-2; TRBD1 is the table's D call, not checked against the DNA. TRBV21-1 is an annotated pseudogene. The CDR3 has 15 residues.

The chain has TRBV20-1 and TRBJ2-5; 8 bases are a match to TRBD1. Germline V CDR1 and CDR2: DFQATT, SNEGSKA (reference sequence). The CDR3 is 11 amino acids. CDR3 coding DNA: TGCAGATCAGACAGGGGAGAGACCCAGTACTTC. Encoded protein: CRSDRGETQYF.

This chain joins TRBV19 and TRBJ1-2; no reliable D call. The CDR3 extends over 14 amino acids. Germline V gene sequence: CDR1 LNHDA, CDR2 SQIVND (reference sequence). The V end lost 6 bases, the J end lost 7 bases, and 18 bases lay between the germline ends. The CDR3 nucleotides read TGTGCCAGTAGGATCGGCGGCCTTTTCGGTGGCTACACCTTC. Protein: CASRIGGLFGGYTF.

J is TRBJ2-1 and V is TRBV18; 10 nucleotides line up with TRBD2. With 1 base clipped from V and 13 bases from J, the junction kept 13 bases outside the gene matches. The CDR3 contains 16 residues. Germline V gene sequence: CDR1 KGHSH, CDR2 LQKENI. Here the CDR3 reads CASSPLGVPSGSPQFF. CDR3 nucleotides: TGTGCCAGCTCACCACTCGGCGTGCCTAGCGGGAGCCCCCAGTTCTTC. Looking up the rest from reference TRBV18 and TRBJ2-1 gives the full variable domain: NAGVMQNPRHLVRRRGQEARLRCSPMKGHSHVYWYRQLPEEGLKFMVYLQKENIIDESGMPKERFSAEFPKEGPSILRIQQVVRGDSAAYFCASSPLGVPSGSPQFFGPGTRLTVL.

This rearrangement joins TRBV5-1 to TRBJ2-5, with 12 positions matching TRBD2. With 4 bases clipped from V and 4 bases from J, the junction kept 2 bases outside the gene matches. CDR3 length equals 14 residues. Germline values: CDR1 SGHRS, CDR2 YFSETQ. CDR3 DNA sequence: TGCGCCAGCAGCAGGGGACTAGCGGGAGAGACCCAGTACTTC. Residues: CASSRGLAGETQYF.

The chain joins TRBV7-2 to TRBJ1-3, with 7 bases that match TRBD1. This CDR3 is built from 13 residues. V lost 5 bases, J lost 4 bases, and 2 bases stayed unmatched. In germline, CDR1 is SGHTA, CDR2 FQGNSA. The CDR3 sequence: CASSQGQGNTIYF. CDR3 in DNA: TGTGCCAGCAGCCAGGGACAGGGAAACACCATATATTTT.

The chain recombines TRBV6-5 with TRBJ2-1, with TRBD1 as a possible D gene (5 bases). V lost 8 bases, J lost 6 bases, and 14 bases lay in between. The CDR3 totals 13 residues. Germline lookup yields CDR1 MNHEY and CDR2 SVGAGI. The CDR3 coding sequence is TGTGCCAGCGGGGCCGGGTGGGGCAATGAGCAGTTCTTC. Encoded protein: CASGAGWGNEQFF.

This clone was recorded a few times. The rearrangement joins TRBV29-1 to TRBJ1-1, with D possibly matching TRBD1 (6 bases). V was trimmed by 7 bases and J by 1 base, leaving 13 bases between them. There are 13 residues in the CDR3. The germline CDR1 and CDR2 sequences are SQVTM and ANQGSEA. CDR3 loop: CSANRATNTEAFF. In DNA form, the CDR3 reads TGCAGCGCCAACAGGGCCACGAACACTGAAGCTTTCTTT. The full variable domain, in which reference TRBV29-1 and TRBJ1-1 provide the parts outside the CDR3, is SAVISQKPSRDICQRGTSLTIQCQVDSQVTMMFWYRQQPGQSLTLIATANQGSEATYESGFVIDKFPISRPNLTFSTLTVSNMSPEDSSIYLCSANRATNTEAFFGQGTRLTVV.

V is TRBV6-5 and J is TRBJ1-5, with D possibly being TRBD1 (6 bases). Per the germline V gene, CDR1 is MNHEY and CDR2 is SVGAGI. Trimming removed 2 bases at V and 4 bases at J, with 15 bases between. CDR3 length: 16 amino acids. CDR3 sequence (DNA): TGTGCCAGCAGTTACGCAAGGGGGACCCCGAATCAGCCCCAGCATTTT. Amino acid sequence: CASSYARGTPNQPQHF.

The table lists this clone with a count of one. The rearrangement links TRBV7-9 to TRBJ2-1; possibly TRBD2 for D (6 bases). V lost 5 bases and J lost 7, with 15 bases in between. Germline-derived CDR1 and CDR2 are SEHNR and FQNEAQ (reference sequence). This CDR3 is built from 14 residues. The CDR3 sequence: CASSKPEAGNEQFF. The CDR3 nucleotides read TGTGCCAGCAGCAAACCGGAGGCGGGAAATGAGCAGTTCTTC.

This chain uses TRBV9 with TRBJ2-1; 9 nucleotides agree with TRBD1. The V gene's germline CDR1 is SGDLS and CDR2 YYNGEE. The CDR3 sequence is 17 residues long. Losses at the gene ends were 0 bases for V and 2 bases for J; bases not matched to a gene: 6. The CDR3 DNA reads TGTGCCAGCAGCGTAGTTGGGGACAGGGCTACCTACAATGAGCAGTTCTTC. Residues: CASSVVGDRATYNEQFF.

This sequence joins TRBV19 and TRBJ2-3; 9 nucleotides line up with TRBD2. The junction had 14 bases not matched to a gene; V was cut back by 10 bases and J by 6 bases. The CDR3 extends over 15 amino acids. The germline V gene has CDR1 LNHDA and CDR2 SQIVND (reference sequence). The DNA for the CDR3 is TGTGCCACCTCCGGGGGGCGGGAGGGCCGGGATACGCAGTATTTT. Protein product: CATSGGREGRDTQYF.

The chain is built from TRBV11-2 and TRBJ2-4; D unclear. The germline CDR1 and CDR2 sequences are SGHAT and FQNNGV. V was pared by 5 bases and J by 5 bases, with 10 bases between. There are 13 residues in the CDR3. The DNA for the CDR3 is TGTGCCAGCAGCCCCGGTCCCCAAAACATTCAGTACTTC. Protein: CASSPGPQNIQYF.

The V gene is TRBV10-3, the J gene TRBJ2-7; 14 positions match TRBD2. Germline V gene sequence: CDR1 ENHRY, CDR2 SYGVKD. The CDR3 extends over 16 amino acids. Losses at the gene ends were 6 bases for V and 3 bases for J; bases not matched to a gene: 7. The CDR3 sequence: CAIRDPGLAGDYEQYF. The CDR3, as DNA: TGTGCCATCAGGGACCCGGGACTAGCGGGAGACTACGAGCAGTACTTC.

This chain uses TRBV3-1 (or the pseudogene TRBV3-2) with TRBJ2-3; TRBD2 is a possible D gene (5 bases). Trimming stripped 0 bases from V and 3 bases from J, with 13 bases between. This CDR3 contains 16 residues. Germline V lookup: CDR1 LGHDT, CDR2 YNNKEL (reference sequence). For the CDR3, the DNA is TGTGCCAGCAGCCAAGACATGGGAGTCGCGACAGATACGCAGTATTTT. Amino acid sequence: CASSQDMGVATDTQYF.